This entry lists 7 T cell receptor beta chains sequenced from one sample in a study of blood T cell repertoires in COVID-19. Sequencing used immunoSEQ multiplex PCR; TCRdb keeps in-frame clones, though not all of them. Of over 100,000 clones listed, around 89% were seen once; the top ten hold approximately 20%. Source material: peripheral blood. The receptors were sampled from a human donor with acute or convalescent COVID-19. The donor label of this sample is uncertain.

The chain couples TRBV5-1 to TRBJ1-1; TRBD1 is a possible D gene (6 bases). This CDR3 has 14 amino acids. Between the trimmed V and J ends, which lost 3 bases and 0 bases, there was a span of 9 bases. Germline values: CDR1 SGHRS, CDR2 YFSETQ. The CDR3 reads CASSSTGMNTEAFF. The CDR3 coding sequence is TGCGCCAGCAGCTCCACAGGGATGAACACTGAAGCTTTCTTT.

This clone was picked up one time. The rearrangement joins TRBV4-2 to TRBJ1-5, with 7 bases that match TRBD1. J lost 6 bases, V lost 2 bases, and 16 bases had no gene match. The germline V gene has CDR1 LGHNA and CDR2 YNFKEQ. The CDR3 is 18 amino acids. CDR3 amino acids: CASSQFSDRQGLGQPQHF. CDR3 nucleotide sequence: TGTGCCAGCAGCCAATTTTCAGATCGACAGGGATTGGGTCAGCCCCAGCATTTT.

The chain employs TRBV12-3 or TRBV12-4 and TRBJ1-2; tentative D call: TRBD1 (5 bases). V was clipped by 3 bases and J by 3 bases, with 8 bases between them. CDR3 length: 13 amino acids. This CDR3 reads CASSLRQYYGYTF. CDR3 DNA: TGTGCCAGCAGTTTGCGACAGTACTATGGCTACACCTTC.

The count of this clone is one. The chain uses TRBV5-5 and TRBJ1-6; TRBD1 agrees at 10 bases. CDR1 and CDR2 from the germline V gene are SGHKS and YYEKEE (reference sequence). J lost 9 bases, V lost 3 bases, and 6 bases had no gene match. The CDR3 contains 15 residues. The CDR3 loop reads CASSSTGTGVSPLHF. In DNA form, the CDR3 reads TGTGCCAGCAGCTCGACCGGGACAGGGGTTTCACCCCTCCACTTT.

V and J are TRBV6-5 and TRBJ1-1, with unresolved D. Germline values: CDR1 MNHEY, CDR2 SVGAGI. V gave up 6 bases and J gave up 0 bases, with 8 bases separating them. This CDR3 has 13 residues. In DNA, the CDR3 is TGTGCCAGCAGGTACACTATGAACACTGAAGCTTTCTTT. Encoded protein: CASRYTMNTEAFF.

This clone was recorded once. This chain uses TRBV5-1 with TRBJ2-3; D is ambiguous. The V gene lost 4 bases and the J gene lost 5 bases, with 11 bases spanning the gap. The length of the CDR3 is 13 residues. Germline assignment: CDR1 SGHRS and CDR2 YFSETQ. CDR3 protein: CASSRLEGDTQYF. CDR3 DNA: TGCGCCAGCAGCCGCCTAGAAGGAGATACGCAGTATTTT.

The gene calls are TRBV19 and TRBJ1-2; 7 bases map to TRBD1. V dropped 2 bases and J dropped 6; count of bases not matched to a gene: 3. The CDR3 has 13 residues. CDR1 LNHDA and CDR2 SQIVND come from the germline V gene (reference sequence). Here the CDR3 reads CASSIPGTDGYTF. The CDR3 DNA sequence: TGTGCCAGTAGTATACCCGGGACAGATGGCTACACCTTC. The whole variable domain, filled in from reference TRBV19 and TRBJ1-2, reads DGGITQSPKYLFRKEGQNVTLSCEQNLNHDAMYWYRQDPGQGLRLIYYSQIVNDFQKGDIAEGYSVSREKKESFPLTVTSAQKNPTAFYLCASSIPGTDGYTFGSGTRLTVV.